The next 16 T cell receptor beta chains were all read from a single sample in a study of neurological immune-mediated disorders. In TCRdb, the 5' RACE reads were re-called with MiXCR into one record per CDR3 protein. The sample carries around 32,000 distinct CDR3 sequences, 9% to 13% recorded once. Sequenced material: PBMCs. The receptor source for this set is a woman aged 60 to 75 in good health.

This clonotype has at least ten counts. V is TRBV6-5 and J is TRBJ2-5; 11 bases are shared with TRBD2. Germline V gene lookup returns CDR1 MNHEY and CDR2 SVGAGI. CDR3 size: 15 residues. V shed 5 bases and J 2 bases; nucleotides not matched to a gene: 4. CDR3 in DNA: TGTGCCAGCAGTCCACTAGCGGGGGTTCAAGAGACCCAGTACTTC. The encoded protein is CASSPLAGVQETQYF.

This clonotype was counted ten times or more. V is TRBV4-1 and J is TRBJ1-2; D gene uncertain. CDR1 and CDR2 from the germline V gene are MGHRA and YSYEKL. V shed 0 bases and J shed 3 bases, with 20 bases lying between them. The CDR3 contains 18 residues. The DNA for the CDR3 is TGCGCCAGCAGCCAAGATTCAATAGGACGGCCTCGGCACTATGGCTACACCTTC. Residues: CASSQDSIGRPRHYGYTF.

In its sample, this clonotype was seen many times. CDR3 nucleotides: TGTGCCAGCAGCGCAGCGGCCAACTATGGCTACACCTTC. Protein sequence: CASSAAANYGYTF. J is TRBJ1-2 and V is TRBV12-3 or TRBV12-4, with no clear D. The V end was cut by 6 bases, the J end by 2 bases, with 10 bases between. The CDR3 contains 13 residues.

This clonotype was counted at least ten times. The chain uses TRBV7-2 and TRBJ2-5, with 12 bases identical to TRBD2. The ends lost 2 bases at V and 2 bases at J; junction bases unmatched: 3. There are 16 residues in the CDR3. Germline-derived CDR1 and CDR2 are SGHTA and FQGNSA. CDR3 nucleotides: TGTGCCAGCAGCTTACAAGGACTAGCGGGGCAAGAGACCCAGTACTTC. Its protein is CASSLQGLAGQETQYF.

This clonotype has ten or more counts. This chain uses TRBV2 with TRBJ2-1, with 12 bases that match TRBD2. This CDR3 has 14 residues. The V gene's germline CDR1 is SNHLY and CDR2 FYNNEI. The J segment lost 9 bases and the V segment lost 4 bases, leaving 4 bases of the junction unmatched. CDR3 nucleotides: TGTGCCAGCAGTGGGACTAGCGGGGCCACTGAGCAGTTCTTC. Its translation is CASSGTSGATEQFF.

Many counts were recorded for this clonotype. The rearrangement joins TRBV5-1 to TRBJ2-2; 7 bases are a match to TRBD2. The germline gives CDR1 SGHRS, CDR2 YFSETQ. The ends lost 4 bases at V and 5 bases at J; junction bases unmatched: 11. This CDR3 has 16 residues. CDR3 protein: CASSGAGSLATGELFF. In nucleotides, the CDR3 is TGCGCCAGCAGCGGAGCGGGGAGTTTAGCGACCGGGGAGCTGTTTTTT.

This clonotype is medium-sized (0.01 to 0.1%). This rearrangement joins TRBV5-6 to TRBJ2-1, with 9 bases matching TRBD1. The CDR3 covers 16 residues. Germline CDR1 reads SGHDT; CDR2 reads YYEEEE. After removal of 0 bases from V and 4 bases from J, the junction contained 5 bases not matched to a gene. Here the CDR3 DNA reads TGTGCCAGCAGCTTGGTGGGGACAGGGTTATACAATGAGCAGTTCTTC. It is translated as CASSLVGTGLYNEQFF.

This clonotype appeared many times. The chain links TRBV7-3 to TRBJ2-5, with 7 bases that match TRBD1. The CDR3 sequence is 13 residues long. Per germline, CDR1 SGHTA and CDR2 FQGTGA. The J segment lost 3 bases and the V segment lost 4 bases, leaving 2 bases of the junction unmatched. The DNA of the CDR3 is TGTGCCAGCAGCTCGACAGGGAAAGAGACCCAGTACTTC. This sequence encodes CASSSTGKETQYF. Looking up the rest from reference TRBV7-3 and TRBJ2-5 gives the full variable domain: GAGVSQTPSNKVTEKGKYVELRCDPISGHTALYWYRQSLGQGPEFLIYFQGTGAADDSGLPNDRFFAVRPEGSVSTLKIQRTERGDSAVYLCASSSTGKETQYFGPGTRLLVL.

This clonotype was detected ten times or more. This sequence joins TRBV10-3 and TRBJ1-6; TRBD1 is a possible D gene (6 bases). The CDR3 runs to 16 residues. The germline CDR1 and CDR2 sequences are ENHRY and SYGVKD. Between the trimmed V and J ends, which lost 3 bases and 4 bases, there was a span of 13 bases. The CDR3 here is CAISDIAGTYNSPLHF. DNA for the CDR3: TGTGCCATCAGTGACATCGCCGGGACATATAATTCACCCCTCCACTTT.

This clonotype was counted ten times or more. V and J are TRBV27 and TRBJ2-5; D may be TRBD2 (5 bases). From germline, CDR1 is MNHEY and CDR2 SMNVEV (reference sequence). The length of the CDR3 is 15 residues. The V end lost 5 bases, the J end lost 4 bases, and 17 bases lay between the germline ends. CDR3 DNA sequence: TGTGCCAGCAGTGCCCAGTCGGCGGGCGGAGAGACCCAGTACTTC. Translation gives CASSAQSAGGETQYF.

This chain links TRBV15 with TRBJ1-1, with D perhaps matching TRBD1 (6 bases). CDR1 is LNHNV and CDR2 is YYDKDF in the germline V gene (reference sequence). The CDR3 consists of 14 residues. The germline V and J ends were trimmed by 1 base and 1 base, with 7 bases remaining between them. In DNA form, the CDR3 reads TGTGCCACCAGCAGAGCACAGGGGAACACTGAAGCTTTCTTT. This gives the protein CATSRAQGNTEAFF.

There are many counts of this clonotype. CDR3 protein: CASSSTGTVFMNTEAFF. The CDR3, as DNA: TGTGCCAGCAGCTCTACCGGGACAGTATTCATGAACACTGAAGCTTTCTTT. The gene calls are TRBV7-2 and TRBJ1-1; TRBD1 matches at 7 bases. CDR3 length: 17 amino acids. The germline gives CDR1 SGHTA, CDR2 FQGNSA. Losses at the gene ends were 4 bases for V and 0 bases for J; bases not matched to a gene: 11.

There are many counts of this clonotype. This rearrangement joins TRBV7-3 to TRBJ2-2; TRBD2 might be the D (6 bases). Germline assignment: CDR1 SGHTA and CDR2 FQGTGA. V was cut by 4 bases and J by 5 bases, with 11 bases left in between. This CDR3 has 14 residues. CDR3 DNA sequence: TGTGCCAGCAGCTCGCTCGGGGGAACCGGGGAGCTGTTTTTT. The encoded protein is CASSSLGGTGELFF.

At least ten counts were recorded for this clonotype. V usage is TRBV12-3 or TRBV12-4 and J usage is TRBJ2-2; D is possibly TRBD1 (6 bases). The CDR3 loop spans 15 amino acids. Trimming removed 1 base at V and 5 bases at J, with 11 bases between. CDR3 in amino acids: CASSLERRGTGELFF. The CDR3 DNA follows: TGTGCCAGCAGTTTAGAAAGAAGGGGGACCGGGGAGCTGTTTTTT.

In its sample, this clonotype was seen many times. The chain employs TRBV12-3 or TRBV12-4 and TRBJ2-1, with D tentatively TRBD1 or TRBD2 (6 bases each). There are 14 residues in the CDR3. Trimming removed 2 bases from V and 8 bases from J, with 13 bases in between. This chain's CDR3 is CASSLPGAVYEQFF. The DNA for the CDR3 is TGTGCCAGCAGTTTACCGGGGGCGGTCTATGAGCAGTTCTTC.

This clonotype was detected many times. The rearrangement uses TRBV12-3 or TRBV12-4 and TRBJ2-7, with D uncertain. Trimming took off 6 bases at V and 3 bases at J, with 15 bases between the two ends. The CDR3 spans 14 residues. The CDR3 bases are TGTGCCAGCAGCTACCAAGACGGAGACTACGAGCAGTACTTC. It translates to CASSYQDGDYEQYF.